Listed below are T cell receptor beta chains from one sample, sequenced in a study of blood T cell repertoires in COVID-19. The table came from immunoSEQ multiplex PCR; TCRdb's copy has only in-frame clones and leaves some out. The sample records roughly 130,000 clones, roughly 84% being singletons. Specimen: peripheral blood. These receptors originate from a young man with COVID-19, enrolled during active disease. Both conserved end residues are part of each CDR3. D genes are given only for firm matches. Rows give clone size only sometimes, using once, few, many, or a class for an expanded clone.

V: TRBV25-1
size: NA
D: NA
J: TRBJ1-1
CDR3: CASSEYGGTQRAFF
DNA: TGTGCCAGCAGTGAATATGGGGGGACCCAGCGGGCTTTCTTT

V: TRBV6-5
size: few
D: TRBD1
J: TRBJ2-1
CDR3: CASSYGQGRSNEQFF
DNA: TGTGCCAGCAGTTACGGACAGGGAAGGAGCAATGAGCAGTTCTTC

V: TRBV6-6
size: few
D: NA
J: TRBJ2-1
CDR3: CASSREGGNEQFF
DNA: TGTGCCAGCAGCAGGGAAGGGGGTAATGAGCAGTTCTTC

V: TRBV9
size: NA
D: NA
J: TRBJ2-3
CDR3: CASSGQTSTDTQYF
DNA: TGTGCCAGCAGCGGACAGACTAGCACAGATACGCAGTATTTT

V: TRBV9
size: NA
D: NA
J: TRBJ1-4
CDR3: CASSYSTTGEKLFF
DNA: TGTGCCAGCAGCTACTCTACGACAGGTGAAAAACTGTTTTTT

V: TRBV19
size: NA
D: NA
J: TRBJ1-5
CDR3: CASSIDPSGAGNQPQHF
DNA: TGTGCCAGTAGTATAGACCCCTCAGGGGCAGGCAATCAGCCCCAGCATTTT

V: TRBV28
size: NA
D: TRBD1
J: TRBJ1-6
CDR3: CASRPTGSSNSPLHF
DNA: TGTGCCAGCAGGCCGACAGGGTCCTCGAATTCACCCCTCCACTTT

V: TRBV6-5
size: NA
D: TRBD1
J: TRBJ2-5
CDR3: CASSTPGQGQETQYF
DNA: TGTGCCAGCAGTACACCCGGACAGGGCCAAGAGACCCAGTACTTC

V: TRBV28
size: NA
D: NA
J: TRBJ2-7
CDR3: CASSSTVLEQYF
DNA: TGTGCCAGCAGCTCAACAGTACTCGAGCAGTACTTC

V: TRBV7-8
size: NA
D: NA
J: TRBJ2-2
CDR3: CASSARVQANTGELFF
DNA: TGTGCCAGCAGCGCCCGGGTACAGGCCAACACCGGGGAGCTGTTTTTT

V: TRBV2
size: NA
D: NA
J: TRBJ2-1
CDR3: CASSATPSGEQFF
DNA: TGTGCCAGCAGCGCAACTCCCTCGGGTGAGCAGTTCTTC

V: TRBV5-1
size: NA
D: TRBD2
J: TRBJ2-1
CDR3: CASSLAGTSGYNEQFF
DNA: TGCGCCAGCAGCTTGGCCGGGACTAGCGGATACAATGAGCAGTTCTTC

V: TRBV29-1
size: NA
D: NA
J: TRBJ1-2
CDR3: CSAQTGSGYGYTF
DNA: TGCAGCGCTCAGACAGGTTCGGGGTATGGCTACACCTTC

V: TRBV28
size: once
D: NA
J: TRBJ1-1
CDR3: CASSPSRGAAEAFF
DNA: TGTGCCAGCAGTCCCTCCCGGGGGGCCGCTGAAGCTTTCTTT

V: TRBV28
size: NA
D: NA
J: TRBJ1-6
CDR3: CASTGVGYNSPLHF
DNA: TGTGCCTCTACCGGGGTAGGCTATAATTCACCCCTCCACTTT

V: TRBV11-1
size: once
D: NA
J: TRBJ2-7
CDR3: CASSFAGNKYEQYF
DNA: TGTGCCAGCAGCTTTGCGGGCAATAAGTACGAGCAGTACTTC

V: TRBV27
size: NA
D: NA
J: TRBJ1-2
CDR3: CASSYGDRSGGYTF
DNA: TGTGCCAGCAGTTATGGAGACAGGTCGGGGGGCTACACCTTC

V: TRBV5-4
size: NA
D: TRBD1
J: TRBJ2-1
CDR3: CASTGQINEQFF
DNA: TGTGCCAGCACGGGACAGATTAATGAGCAGTTCTTC

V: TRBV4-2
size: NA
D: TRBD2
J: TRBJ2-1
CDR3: CASSQEAGGSSYNEQFF
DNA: TGTGCCAGCAGCCAAGAAGCGGGAGGGAGCTCCTACAATGAGCAGTTCTTC

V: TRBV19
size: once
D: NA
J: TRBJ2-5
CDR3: CASSIGVGPQETQYF
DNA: TGTGCCAGTAGTATAGGGGTGGGGCCCCAAGAGACCCAGTACTTC

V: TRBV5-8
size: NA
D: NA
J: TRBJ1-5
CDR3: CASSLMLQGQPQHF
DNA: TGTGCCAGCAGCTTAATGCTACAGGGTCAGCCCCAGCATTTT

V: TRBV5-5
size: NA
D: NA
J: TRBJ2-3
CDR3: CASRNRQGPVDTQYF
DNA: TGTGCCAGCAGAAATCGGCAGGGTCCGGTCGATACGCAGTATTTT

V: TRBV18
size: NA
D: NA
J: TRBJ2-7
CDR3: CASSPGLSVEQYF
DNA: TGTGCCAGCTCACCAGGGCTCTCAGTCGAGCAGTACTTC

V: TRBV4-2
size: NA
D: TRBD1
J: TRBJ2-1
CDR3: CASSQDPQGYYNEQFF
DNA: TGTGCCAGCAGCCAAGATCCACAGGGGTACTACAATGAGCAGTTCTTC

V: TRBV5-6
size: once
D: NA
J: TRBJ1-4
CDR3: CASSERQATNEKLFF
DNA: TGTGCCAGCAGCGAGAGACAGGCGACTAATGAAAAACTGTTTTTT

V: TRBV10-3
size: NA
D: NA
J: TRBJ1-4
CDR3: CAISESGSEKLFF
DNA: TGTGCCATCAGTGAGAGTGGGAGTGAAAAACTGTTTTTT

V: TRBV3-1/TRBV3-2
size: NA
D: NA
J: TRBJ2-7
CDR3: CASSQGGLSRYEQYF
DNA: TGTGCCAGCAGCCAAGGAGGTTTGTCTCGGTACGAGCAGTACTTC

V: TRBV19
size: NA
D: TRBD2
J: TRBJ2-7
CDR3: CASSAAALSGTYEQYF
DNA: TGTGCCAGTAGTGCGGCAGCTCTGAGCGGGACGTACGAGCAGTACTTC

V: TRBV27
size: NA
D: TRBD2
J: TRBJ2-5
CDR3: CASSLVAGEGTQYF
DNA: TGTGCCAGCAGTTTGGTAGCGGGAGAGGGGACCCAGTACTTC

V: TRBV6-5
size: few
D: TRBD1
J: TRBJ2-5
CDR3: CASTRGTGHQETQYF
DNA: TGTGCCAGCACCCGCGGGACAGGGCACCAAGAGACCCAGTACTTC

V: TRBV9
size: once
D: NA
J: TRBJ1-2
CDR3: CASSVDGSNYGYTF
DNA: TGTGCCAGCAGCGTAGATGGCAGTAACTATGGCTACACCTTC

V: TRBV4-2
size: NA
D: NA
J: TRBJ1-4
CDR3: CASSQDGFGRGDEKLFF
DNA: TGTGCCAGCAGCCAAGATGGTTTCGGCAGGGGAGACGAAAAACTGTTTTTT

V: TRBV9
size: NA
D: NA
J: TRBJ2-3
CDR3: CASSPRWSTDTQYF
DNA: TGTGCCAGCAGCCCCCGGTGGAGCACAGATACGCAGTATTTT

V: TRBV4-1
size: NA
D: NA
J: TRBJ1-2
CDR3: CASSPEQGRNYGYTF
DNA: TGCGCCAGCAGCCCCGAACAGGGTAGGAACTATGGCTACACCTTC